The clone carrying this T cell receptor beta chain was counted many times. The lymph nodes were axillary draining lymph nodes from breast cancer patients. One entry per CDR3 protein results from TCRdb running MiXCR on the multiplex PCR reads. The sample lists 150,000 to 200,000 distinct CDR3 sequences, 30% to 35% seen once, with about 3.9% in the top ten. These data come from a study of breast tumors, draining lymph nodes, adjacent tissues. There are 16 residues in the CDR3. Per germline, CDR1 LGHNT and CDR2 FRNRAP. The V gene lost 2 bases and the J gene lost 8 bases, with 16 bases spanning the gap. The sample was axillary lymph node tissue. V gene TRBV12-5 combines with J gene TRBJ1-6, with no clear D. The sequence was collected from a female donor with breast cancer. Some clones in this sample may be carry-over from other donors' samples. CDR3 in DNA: TGTGCTAGTGGTTTGACCTCCCCGCGGGTTGATTCACCCCTCCACTTT. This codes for CASGLTSPRVDSPLHF.